The present TCR beta chain was sequenced within a study of shared clonotypes between healthy human individuals. V lost 3 bases and J 4 bases, leaving 15 bases between the germline ends. Germline CDR1 is ENHRY and CDR2 is SYGVKD. There are 15 residues in the CDR3. A deep-level run was used for the assay. The assay was immunoSEQ multiplex PCR, and TCRdb's table has in-frame clones only and misses some. This table holds about 330,000 clones, about nine tenths found once. Overall study findings and caveats: Clonotypes not shared had lower generation probabilities than those common to all four donors. How much donors shared clonotypes was expected to be affected by sequencing depth.

With respect to this clone: Its antigen is not identified.

This clonotype originated in a man in his late teens or twenties in good health. The chain joins TRBV10-3 to TRBJ2-5, with a tentative D call TRBD1 (5 bases). The sequencing sample was made of memory CD8+ T cells sorted from blood. The subset: CD45RO+ cells pooled with CCR7-negative TemRA cells. The CDR3 coding sequence is TGTGCCATCAGTGAATGGGCAGGGCCCGGAGAGACCCAGTACTTC. This translates into CAISEWAGPGETQYF.